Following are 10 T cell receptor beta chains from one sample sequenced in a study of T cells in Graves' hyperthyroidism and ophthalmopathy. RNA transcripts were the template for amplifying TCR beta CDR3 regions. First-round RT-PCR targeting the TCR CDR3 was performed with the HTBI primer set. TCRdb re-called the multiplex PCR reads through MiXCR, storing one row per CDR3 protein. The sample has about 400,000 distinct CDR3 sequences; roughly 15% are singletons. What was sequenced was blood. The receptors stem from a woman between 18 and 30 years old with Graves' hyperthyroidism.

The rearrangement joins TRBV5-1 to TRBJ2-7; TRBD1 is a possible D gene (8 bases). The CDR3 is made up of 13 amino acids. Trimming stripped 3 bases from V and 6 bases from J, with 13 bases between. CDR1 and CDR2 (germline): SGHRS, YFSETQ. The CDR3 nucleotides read TGCGCCAGCAGCTCCTACAGGGGGGGCGAGCAGTACTTC. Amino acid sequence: CASSSYRGGEQYF.

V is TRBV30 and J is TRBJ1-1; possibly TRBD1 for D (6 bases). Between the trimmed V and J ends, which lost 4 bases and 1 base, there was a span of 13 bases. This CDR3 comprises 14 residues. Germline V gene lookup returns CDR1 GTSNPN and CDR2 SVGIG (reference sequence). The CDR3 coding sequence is TGTGCCTGGACCTACGGGACAACGAACACTGAAGCTTTCTTT. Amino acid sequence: CAWTYGTTNTEAFF.

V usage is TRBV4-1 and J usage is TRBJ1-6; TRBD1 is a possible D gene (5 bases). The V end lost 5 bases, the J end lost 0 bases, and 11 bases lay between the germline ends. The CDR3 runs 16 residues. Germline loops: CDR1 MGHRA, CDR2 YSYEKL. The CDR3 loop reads CASSWDLGSYNSPLHF. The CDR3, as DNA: TGCGCCAGCAGCTGGGACCTAGGCTCCTATAATTCACCCCTCCACTTT.

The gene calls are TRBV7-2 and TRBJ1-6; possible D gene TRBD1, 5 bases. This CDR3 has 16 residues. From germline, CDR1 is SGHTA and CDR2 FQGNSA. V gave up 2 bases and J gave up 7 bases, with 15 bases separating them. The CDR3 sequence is CASSLNSGTANSPLHF. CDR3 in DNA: TGTGCCAGCAGCTTAAACTCCGGGACTGCGAATTCACCCCTCCACTTT.

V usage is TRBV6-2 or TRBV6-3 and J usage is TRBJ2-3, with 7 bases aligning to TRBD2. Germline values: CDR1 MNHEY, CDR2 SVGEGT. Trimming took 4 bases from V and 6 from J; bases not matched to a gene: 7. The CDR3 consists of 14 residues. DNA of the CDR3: TGTGCCAGCAGTTCCGAGGGAGGGCCGGATACGCAGTATTTT. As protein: CASSSEGGPDTQYF.

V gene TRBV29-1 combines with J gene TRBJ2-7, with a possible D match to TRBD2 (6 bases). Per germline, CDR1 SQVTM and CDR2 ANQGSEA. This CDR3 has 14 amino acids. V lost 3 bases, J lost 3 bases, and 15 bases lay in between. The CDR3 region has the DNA TGCAGCGTTGACTCCGGGGGAGGATTCTACGAGCAGTACTTC. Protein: CSVDSGGGFYEQYF.

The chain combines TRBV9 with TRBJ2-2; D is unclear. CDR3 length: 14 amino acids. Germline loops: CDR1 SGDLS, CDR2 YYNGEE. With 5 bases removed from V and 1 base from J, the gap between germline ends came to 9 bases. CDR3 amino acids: CASSDLGNTGELFF. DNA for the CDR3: TGTGCCAGCAGTGACCTGGGGAACACCGGGGAGCTGTTTTTT.

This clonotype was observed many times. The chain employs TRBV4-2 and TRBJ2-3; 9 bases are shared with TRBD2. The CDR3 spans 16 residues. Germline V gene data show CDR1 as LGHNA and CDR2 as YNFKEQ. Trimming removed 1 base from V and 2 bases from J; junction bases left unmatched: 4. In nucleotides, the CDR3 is TGTGCCAGCAGCCAAGTAAGCGGGAGGTCCACAGATACGCAGTATTTT. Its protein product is CASSQVSGRSTDTQYF.

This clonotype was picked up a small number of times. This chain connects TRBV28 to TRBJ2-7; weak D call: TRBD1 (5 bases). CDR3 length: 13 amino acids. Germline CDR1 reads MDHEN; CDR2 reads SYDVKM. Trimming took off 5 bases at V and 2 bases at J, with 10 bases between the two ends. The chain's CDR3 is CASSPTDTYEQYF. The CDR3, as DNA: TGTGCCAGCAGTCCGACAGACACCTACGAGCAGTACTTC.

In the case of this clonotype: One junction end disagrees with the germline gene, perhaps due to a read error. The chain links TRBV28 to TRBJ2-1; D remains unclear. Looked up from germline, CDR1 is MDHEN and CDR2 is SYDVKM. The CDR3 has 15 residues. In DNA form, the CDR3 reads TGTGACAGCAGTTTCCCCCCAAGCTCCTACAATGAGCAGTTCTTC. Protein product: CDSSFPPSSYNEQFF.